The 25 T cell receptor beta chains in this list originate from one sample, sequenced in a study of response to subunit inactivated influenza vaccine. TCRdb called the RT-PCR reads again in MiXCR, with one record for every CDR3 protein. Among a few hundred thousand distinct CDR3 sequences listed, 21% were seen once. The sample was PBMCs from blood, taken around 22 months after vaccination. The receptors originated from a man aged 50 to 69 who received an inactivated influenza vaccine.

The CDR3 loop is CSVDSRLAGGRGSDTQYF. CDR3 bases: TGCAGCGTTGATAGCCGTCTAGCGGGAGGCCGGGGATCAGATACGCAGTATTTT. The chain carries TRBV29-1 and TRBJ2-3; TRBD2 agrees at 11 bases. Germline V gene lookup returns CDR1 SQVTM and CDR2 ANQGSEA. The CDR3 runs to 18 residues. Trimming took 3 bases from V and 4 from J; bases not matched to a gene: 15.

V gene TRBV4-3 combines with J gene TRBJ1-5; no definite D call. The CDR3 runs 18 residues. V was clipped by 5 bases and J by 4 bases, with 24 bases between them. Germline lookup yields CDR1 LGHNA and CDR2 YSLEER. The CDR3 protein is CASSFTYVAPGGNQPQHF. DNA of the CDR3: TGCGCCAGCAGCTTTACTTACGTCGCCCCAGGCGGGAATCAGCCCCAGCATTTT.

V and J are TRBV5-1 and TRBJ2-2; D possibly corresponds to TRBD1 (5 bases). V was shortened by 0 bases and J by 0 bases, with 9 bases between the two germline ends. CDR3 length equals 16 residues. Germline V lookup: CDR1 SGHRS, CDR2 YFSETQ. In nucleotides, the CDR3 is TGCGCCAGCAGCTTGGTAGGGGCGACGAACACCGGGGAGCTGTTTTTT. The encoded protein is CASSLVGATNTGELFF. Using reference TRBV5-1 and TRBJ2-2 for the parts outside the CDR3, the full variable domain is KAGVTQTPRYLIKTRGQQVTLSCSPISGHRSVSWYQQTPGQGLQFLFEYFSETQRNKGNFPGRFSGRQFSNSRSEMNVSTLELGDSALYLCASSLVGATNTGELFFGEGSRLTVL.

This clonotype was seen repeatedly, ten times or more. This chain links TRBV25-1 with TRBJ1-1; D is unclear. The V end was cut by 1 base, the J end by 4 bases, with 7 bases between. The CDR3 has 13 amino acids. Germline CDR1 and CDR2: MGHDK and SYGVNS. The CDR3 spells CASSEFGRTEAFF. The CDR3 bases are TGTGCCAGCAGTGAATTTGGTCGCACTGAAGCTTTCTTT.

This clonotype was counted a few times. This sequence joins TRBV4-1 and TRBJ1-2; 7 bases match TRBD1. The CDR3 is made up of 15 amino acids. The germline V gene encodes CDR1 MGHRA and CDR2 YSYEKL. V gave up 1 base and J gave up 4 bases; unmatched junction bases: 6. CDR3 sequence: CASSQGEGQFYGYTF. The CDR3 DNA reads TGCGCCAGCAGCCAAGGGGAGGGACAGTTCTATGGCTACACCTTC.

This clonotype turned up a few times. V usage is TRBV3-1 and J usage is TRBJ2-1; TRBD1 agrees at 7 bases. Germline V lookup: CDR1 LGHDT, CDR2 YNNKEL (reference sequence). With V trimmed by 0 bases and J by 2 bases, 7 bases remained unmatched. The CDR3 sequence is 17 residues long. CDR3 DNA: TGTGCCAGCAGCCAAGACGTTATAGGACAGGCCTACAATGAGCAGTTCTTC. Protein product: CASSQDVIGQAYNEQFF.

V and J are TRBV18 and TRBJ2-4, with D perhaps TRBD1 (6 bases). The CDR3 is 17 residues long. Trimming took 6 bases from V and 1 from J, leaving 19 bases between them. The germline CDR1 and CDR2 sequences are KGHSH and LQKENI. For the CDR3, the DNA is TGTGCCAGCTCCCCTACAAACAGGGTGATGGCCAAAAACATTCAGTACTTC. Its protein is CASSPTNRVMAKNIQYF.

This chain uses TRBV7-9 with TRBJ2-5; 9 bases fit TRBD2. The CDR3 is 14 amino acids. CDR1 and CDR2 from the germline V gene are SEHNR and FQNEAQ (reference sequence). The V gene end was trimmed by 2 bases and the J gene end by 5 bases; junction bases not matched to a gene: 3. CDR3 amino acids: CASSLSGRMETQYF. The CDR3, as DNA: TGTGCCAGCAGCTTAAGCGGGAGGATGGAGACCCAGTACTTC.

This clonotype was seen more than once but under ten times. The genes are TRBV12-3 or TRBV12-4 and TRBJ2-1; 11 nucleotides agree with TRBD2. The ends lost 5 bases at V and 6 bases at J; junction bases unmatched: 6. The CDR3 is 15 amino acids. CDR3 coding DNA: TGTGCCAGCAGTAAGTCCGGGACTAGCGGCAATGAGCAGTTCTTC. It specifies CASSKSGTSGNEQFF.

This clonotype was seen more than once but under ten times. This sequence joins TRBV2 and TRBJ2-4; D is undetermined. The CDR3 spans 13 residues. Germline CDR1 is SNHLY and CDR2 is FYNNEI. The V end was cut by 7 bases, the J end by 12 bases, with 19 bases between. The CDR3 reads CASTLGHGSHQYF. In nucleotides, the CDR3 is TGTGCCAGCACCCTAGGTCATGGTTCACATCAGTACTTC.

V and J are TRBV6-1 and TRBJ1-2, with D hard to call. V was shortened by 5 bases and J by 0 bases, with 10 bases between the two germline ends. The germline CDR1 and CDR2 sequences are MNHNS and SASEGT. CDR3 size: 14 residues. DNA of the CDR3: TGTGCCAGCAGTACCGGTGGCTCTAACTATGGCTACACCTTC. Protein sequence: CASSTGGSNYGYTF.

CDR3 region: CASSQGTVAYEQYF. Here the CDR3 DNA reads TGTGCCAGCAGCCAAGGGACGGTCGCCTACGAGCAGTACTTC. The chain combines TRBV4-2 with TRBJ2-7; D remains unclear. The CDR3 extends over 14 amino acids. Germline V gene lookup returns CDR1 LGHNA and CDR2 YNFKEQ. V lost 1 base and J lost 2, with 9 bases in between.

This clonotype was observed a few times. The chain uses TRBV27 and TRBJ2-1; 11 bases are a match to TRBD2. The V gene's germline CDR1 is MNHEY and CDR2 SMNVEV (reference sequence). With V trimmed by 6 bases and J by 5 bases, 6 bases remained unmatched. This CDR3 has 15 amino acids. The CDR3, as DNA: TGTGCCAGCAGAGCCGGGACTAGCGGCCACAATGAGCAGTTCTTC. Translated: CASRAGTSGHNEQFF.

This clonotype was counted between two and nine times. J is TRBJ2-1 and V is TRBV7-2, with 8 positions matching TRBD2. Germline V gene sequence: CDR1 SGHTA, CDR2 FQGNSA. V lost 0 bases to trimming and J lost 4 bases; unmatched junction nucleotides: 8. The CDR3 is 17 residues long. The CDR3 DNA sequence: TGTGCCAGCAGCTTAGCAGTGTCAGCGGGGGCGTACAATGAGCAGTTCTTC. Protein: CASSLAVSAGAYNEQFF.

This CDR3 reads CASSLALLNSGTSTDTQYF. CDR3 bases: TGTGCCAGCAGCTTAGCGCTGCTTAATAGCGGGACTAGCACAGATACGCAGTATTTT. The chain has TRBV7-6 and TRBJ2-3; 8 nucleotides agree with TRBD2. In germline, CDR1 is SGHVS, CDR2 FNYEAQ. The CDR3 consists of 19 residues. With 0 bases clipped from V and 0 bases from J, the junction kept 11 bases outside the gene matches.

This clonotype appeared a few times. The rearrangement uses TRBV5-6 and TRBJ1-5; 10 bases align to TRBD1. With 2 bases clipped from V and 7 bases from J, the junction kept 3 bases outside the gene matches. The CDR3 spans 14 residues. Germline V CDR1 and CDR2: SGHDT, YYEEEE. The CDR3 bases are TGTGCCAGCAGCTTTGGGACAGGGGAACAGCCCCAGCATTTT. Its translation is CASSFGTGEQPQHF.

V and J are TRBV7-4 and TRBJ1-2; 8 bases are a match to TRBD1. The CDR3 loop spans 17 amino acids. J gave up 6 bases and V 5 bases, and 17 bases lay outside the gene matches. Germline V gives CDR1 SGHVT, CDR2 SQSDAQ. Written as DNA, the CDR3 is TGTGCCAGCAGCCCGTCCCGGGACAGGCCCTTTTTACATGGCTACACCTTC. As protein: CASSPSRDRPFLHGYTF. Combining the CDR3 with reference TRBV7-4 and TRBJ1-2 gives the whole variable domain GAGVSQSPRYKVAKRGRDVALRCDSISGHVTLYWYRQTLGQGSEVLTYSQSDAQRDKSGRPSGRFSAERPERSVSTLKIQRTEQGDSAVYLCASSPSRDRPFLHGYTFGSGTRLTVV.

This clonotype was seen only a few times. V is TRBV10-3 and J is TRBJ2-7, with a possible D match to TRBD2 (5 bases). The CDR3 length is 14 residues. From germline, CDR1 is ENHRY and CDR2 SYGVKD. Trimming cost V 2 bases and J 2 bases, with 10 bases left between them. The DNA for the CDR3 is TGTGCCATCAGTGAGGGACTTCCCCCCTACGAGCAGTACTTC. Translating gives CAISEGLPPYEQYF.

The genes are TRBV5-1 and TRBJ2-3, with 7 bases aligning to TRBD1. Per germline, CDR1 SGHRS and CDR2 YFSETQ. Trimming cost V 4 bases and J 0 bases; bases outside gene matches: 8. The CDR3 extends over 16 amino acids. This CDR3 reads CASSQDRAISTDTQYF. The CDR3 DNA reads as TGCGCCAGCAGCCAAGACAGGGCAATTAGCACAGATACGCAGTATTTT. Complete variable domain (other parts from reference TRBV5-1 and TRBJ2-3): KAGVTQTPRYLIKTRGQQVTLSCSPISGHRSVSWYQQTPGQGLQFLFEYFSETQRNKGNFPGRFSGRQFSNSRSEMNVSTLELGDSALYLCASSQDRAISTDTQYFGPGTRLTVL.

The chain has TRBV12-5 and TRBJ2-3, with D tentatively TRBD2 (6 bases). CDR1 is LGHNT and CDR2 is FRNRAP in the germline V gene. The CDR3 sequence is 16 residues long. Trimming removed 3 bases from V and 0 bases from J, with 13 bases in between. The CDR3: CASGLIRERSTDTQYF. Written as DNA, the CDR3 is TGTGCTAGTGGTTTAATCCGGGAGCGTAGCACAGATACGCAGTATTTT.

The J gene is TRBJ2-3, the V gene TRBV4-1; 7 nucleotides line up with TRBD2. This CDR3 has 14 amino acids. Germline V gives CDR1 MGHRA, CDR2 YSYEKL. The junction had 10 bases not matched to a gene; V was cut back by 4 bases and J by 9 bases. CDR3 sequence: CASSPFAGVRTQYF. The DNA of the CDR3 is TGCGCCAGCAGCCCATTCGCGGGAGTGAGGACGCAGTATTTT.

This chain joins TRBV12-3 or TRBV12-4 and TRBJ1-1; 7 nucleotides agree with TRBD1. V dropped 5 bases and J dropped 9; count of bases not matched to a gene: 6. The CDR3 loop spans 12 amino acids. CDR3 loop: CASSPLDRKAFF. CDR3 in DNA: TGTGCCAGCAGTCCGCTGGACAGGAAAGCTTTCTTT.

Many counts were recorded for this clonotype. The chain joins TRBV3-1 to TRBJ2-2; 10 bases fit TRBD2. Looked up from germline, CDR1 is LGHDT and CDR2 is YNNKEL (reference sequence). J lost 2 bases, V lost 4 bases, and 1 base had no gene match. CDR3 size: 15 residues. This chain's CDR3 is CASSRTSGNTGELFF. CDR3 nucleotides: TGTGCCAGCAGCCGGACTAGCGGAAACACCGGGGAGCTGTTTTTT.

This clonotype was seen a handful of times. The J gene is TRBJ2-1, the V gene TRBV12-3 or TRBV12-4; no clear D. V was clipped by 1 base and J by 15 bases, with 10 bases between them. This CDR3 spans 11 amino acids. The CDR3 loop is CASSLGGGLFF. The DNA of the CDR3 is TGTGCCAGCAGTTTAGGGGGTGGCCTGTTCTTC.

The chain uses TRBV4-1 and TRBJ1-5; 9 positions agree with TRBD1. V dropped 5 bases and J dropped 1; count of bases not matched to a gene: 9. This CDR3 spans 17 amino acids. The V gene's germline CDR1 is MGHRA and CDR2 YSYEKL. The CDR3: CASSSSPGTGSNQPQHF. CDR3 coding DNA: TGCGCCAGCAGCTCTAGTCCCGGGACAGGGAGCAATCAGCCCCAGCATTTT.